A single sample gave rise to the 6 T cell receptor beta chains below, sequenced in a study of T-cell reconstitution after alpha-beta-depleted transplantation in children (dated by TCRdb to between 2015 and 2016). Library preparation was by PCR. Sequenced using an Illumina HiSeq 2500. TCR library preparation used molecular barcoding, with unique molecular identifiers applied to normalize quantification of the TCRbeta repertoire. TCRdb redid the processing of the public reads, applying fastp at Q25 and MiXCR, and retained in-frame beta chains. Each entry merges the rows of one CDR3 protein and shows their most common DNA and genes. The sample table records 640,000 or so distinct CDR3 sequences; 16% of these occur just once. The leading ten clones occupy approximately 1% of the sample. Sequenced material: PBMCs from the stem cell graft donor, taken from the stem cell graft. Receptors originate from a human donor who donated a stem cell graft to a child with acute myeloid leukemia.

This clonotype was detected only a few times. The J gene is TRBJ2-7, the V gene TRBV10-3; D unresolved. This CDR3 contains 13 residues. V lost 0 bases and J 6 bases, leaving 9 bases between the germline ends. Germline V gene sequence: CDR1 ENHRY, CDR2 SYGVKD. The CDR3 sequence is CAISESADSEQYV. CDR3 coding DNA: TGTGCCATCAGTGAGTCGGCAGATTCCGAGCAGTACGTC.

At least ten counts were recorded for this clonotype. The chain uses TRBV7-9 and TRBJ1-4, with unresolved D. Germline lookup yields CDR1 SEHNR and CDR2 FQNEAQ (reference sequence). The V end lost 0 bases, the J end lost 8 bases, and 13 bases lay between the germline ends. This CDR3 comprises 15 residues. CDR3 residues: CASSLASRHLEKLFF. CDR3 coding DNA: TGTGCCAGCAGCTTAGCGTCACGTCACCTCGAAAAACTGTTTTTT. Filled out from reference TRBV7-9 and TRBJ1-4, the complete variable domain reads DTGVSQNPRHKITKRGQNVTFRCDPISEHNRLYWYRQTLGQGPEFLTYFQNEAQLEKSRLLSDRFSAERPKGSFSTLEIQRTEQGDSAMYLCASSLASRHLEKLFFGSGTQLSVL.

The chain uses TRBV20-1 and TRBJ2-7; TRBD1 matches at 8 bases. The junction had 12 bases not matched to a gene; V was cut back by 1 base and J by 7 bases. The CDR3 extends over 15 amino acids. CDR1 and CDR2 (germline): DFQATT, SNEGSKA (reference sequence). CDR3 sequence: CSARGRTGFGVEQYF. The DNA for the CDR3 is TGCAGTGCTAGAGGTCGGACAGGGTTCGGGGTGGAGCAGTACTTC.

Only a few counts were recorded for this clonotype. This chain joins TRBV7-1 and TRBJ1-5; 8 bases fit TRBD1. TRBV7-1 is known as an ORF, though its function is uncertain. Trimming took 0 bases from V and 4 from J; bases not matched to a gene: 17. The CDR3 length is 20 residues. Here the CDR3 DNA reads TGTGCCAGCAGCTCAGCCGGATGGGACAGGTTAGCGGGTGCGAATCAGCCCCAGCATTTT. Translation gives CASSSAGWDRLAGANQPQHF.

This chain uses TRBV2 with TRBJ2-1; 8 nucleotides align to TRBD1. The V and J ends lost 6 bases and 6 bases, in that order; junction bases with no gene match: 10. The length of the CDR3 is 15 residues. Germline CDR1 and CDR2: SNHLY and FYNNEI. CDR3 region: CASSPGQGALNEQFF. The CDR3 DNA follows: TGTGCCAGCAGCCCGGGCCAGGGGGCCCTCAATGAGCAGTTCTTC.

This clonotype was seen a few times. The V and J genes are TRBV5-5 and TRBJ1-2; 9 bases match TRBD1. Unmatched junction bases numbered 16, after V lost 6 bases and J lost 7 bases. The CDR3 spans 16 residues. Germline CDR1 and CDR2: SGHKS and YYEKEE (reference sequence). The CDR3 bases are TGTGCCAGCATCAATTCGACAGGGGGTAATAATGGTGGCTACACCTTC. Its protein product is CASINSTGGNNGGYTF.